One sample yielded the 30 T cell receptor beta chains listed below, sequenced in a study of cytomegalovirus exposure and HLA in healthy donors (dated by TCRdb to the late 2010s). The library was produced with the immunoSEQ multiplex PCR assay. A mixture of 60 forward primers for TCR Vbeta segments and 13 reverse primers for TCR Jbeta segments was used in the multiplex PCR. TCRdb took over this immuneACCESS table, retaining in-frame rearrangements with V and J assigned. Such tables are incomplete; in checked studies, under half of the missing clones stem from an unresolved V gene, and the remainder is unexplained. For this sample there are about 140,000 clones; about four fifths appear just once. The ten largest make up roughly 3.2% of the sample. The sample was PBMCs. The receptors originated from a man between 18 and 29 years old in good health and CMV-seropositive.

This clone was detected only once. At one of its ends the junction is not consistent with the germline gene, which may arise from a read error. The gene calls are TRBV7-9 and TRBJ1-1; D is perhaps TRBD1 (5 bases). Germline CDR1 reads SEHNR; CDR2 reads FQNEAQ (reference sequence). The CDR3 has 15 amino acids. CDR3 loop: CSSSPTTDSATEAFF. The CDR3 nucleotides read TGTTCCAGCAGTCCCACGACAGATTCGGCCACTGAAGCTTTCTTT.

This sequence joins TRBV27 and TRBJ2-3; a weak D match, TRBD2 (5 bases). The CDR3 spans 14 residues. Germline CDR1 reads MNHEY; CDR2 reads SMNVEV (reference sequence). V lost 2 bases, J lost 1 base, and 7 bases lay in between. CDR3 sequence reads: CASSLAGRTDTQYF. CDR3 DNA: TGTGCCAGCAGTTTAGCGGGCCGCACAGATACGCAGTATTTT.

CDR3 residues: CASSEGGPDTQYF. CDR3 nucleotides: TGTGCCAGTAGTGAGGGTGGGCCAGATACGCAGTATTTT. The chain is built from TRBV19 and TRBJ2-3; maybe TRBD2 (5 bases). Germline lookup yields CDR1 LNHDA and CDR2 SQIVND (reference sequence). This CDR3 spans 13 amino acids. Deletions cut 5 bases from V and 4 bases from J, with 10 bases between.

The rearrangement links TRBV10-1 to TRBJ2-7; 9 nucleotides line up with TRBD1. Trimming removed 6 bases from V and 5 bases from J; junction bases left unmatched: 5. This CDR3 region has 13 residues. CDR1 and CDR2 from the germline V gene are WNHNN and SYGVQD (reference sequence). CDR3 in amino acids: CASSRDRDDEQYF. As DNA, the CDR3 is TGCGCCAGCAGCCGGGACAGGGACGACGAGCAGTACTTC.

The chain couples TRBV27 to TRBJ2-1, with D maybe TRBD2 (6 bases). Germline V gene sequence: CDR1 MNHEY, CDR2 SMNVEV (reference sequence). Trimming pared 4 bases from V and 0 bases from J, leaving 10 bases between. This CDR3 has 15 residues. This chain's CDR3 is CASSSLGSSYNEQFF. The CDR3 DNA sequence: TGTGCCAGCAGTTCCCTCGGGAGCTCCTACAATGAGCAGTTCTTC.

This chain uses TRBV18 with TRBJ2-7, with 9 bases lining up with TRBD2. Trimming took 3 bases from V and 5 from J; bases not matched to a gene: 8. Germline CDR1 is KGHSH and CDR2 is LQKENI. The CDR3 contains 15 residues. CDR3 bases: TGTGCCAGCTCACCCGCCGGGAGCGGGGGGAACGAGCAGTACTTC. The encoded protein is CASSPAGSGGNEQYF.

The rearrangement uses TRBV28 and TRBJ1-5; 8 bases map to TRBD1. CDR1 is MDHEN and CDR2 is SYDVKM in the germline V gene. The CDR3 covers 16 residues. The ends lost 5 bases at V and 2 bases at J; junction bases unmatched: 8. This chain's CDR3 is CASSRGQVLGNQPQHF. The CDR3 DNA is TGTGCCAGCAGTCGGGGACAGGTCCTCGGCAATCAGCCCCAGCATTTT.

The chain is built from TRBV28 and TRBJ2-5; no reliable D call. This CDR3 has 12 residues. Trimming took 5 bases from V and 5 from J, leaving 9 bases between them. Germline CDR1 is MDHEN and CDR2 is SYDVKM. This CDR3 reads CASSPTLETQYF. The CDR3, as DNA: TGTGCCAGCAGTCCAACTCTGGAGACCCAGTACTTC.

The CDR3 DNA sequence: TGTGCCACCAGCAGAGAGAGGCGGGCTGAGACTAATGAAAAACTGTTTTTT. Encoded protein: CATSRERRAETNEKLFF. This rearrangement joins TRBV15 to TRBJ1-4; D ambiguous. The germline V gene encodes CDR1 LNHNV and CDR2 YYDKDF (reference sequence). This CDR3 is 17 amino acids long. Trimming took 0 bases from V and 2 from J, leaving 13 bases between them.

The rearrangement links TRBV27 to TRBJ1-2, with D perhaps TRBD1 (6 bases). This CDR3 comprises 13 residues. The germline CDR1 and CDR2 sequences are MNHEY and SMNVEV (reference sequence). Trimming removed 1 base at V and 6 bases at J, with 9 bases between. The CDR3 is CASSLLQGDGYTF. The CDR3 nucleotides read TGTGCCAGCAGTTTATTACAGGGTGATGGCTACACCTTC.

J is TRBJ1-1 and V is TRBV29-1; tentatively, D is TRBD1 (5 bases). The germline CDR1 and CDR2 sequences are SQVTM and ANQGSEA. This CDR3 region has 14 residues. V lost 6 bases and J lost 6, with 20 bases in between. As DNA, the CDR3 is TGCAGCGTCCTATTGGGGGGAGATTGGGCTGAAGCTTTCTTT. Translating gives CSVLLGGDWAEAFF.

The rearrangement joins TRBV27 to TRBJ2-1; D might be TRBD1 (6 bases). With 6 bases removed from V and 4 bases from J, the gap between germline ends came to 16 bases. The germline V gene encodes CDR1 MNHEY and CDR2 SMNVEV (reference sequence). The CDR3 spans 15 residues. This CDR3 is CASRNSGGPYNEQFF. The CDR3 DNA reads TGTGCCAGCAGAAACTCTGGGGGCCCTTACAATGAGCAGTTCTTC.

As DNA, the CDR3 is TGTGCCAGCAGTTTAATGGGGTTGGTGTCAGGGGGCGGTTACACTGAAGCTTTCTTT. Translation: CASSLMGLVSGGGYTEAFF. The chain combines TRBV28 with TRBJ1-1; 8 bases align to TRBD1. J gave up 3 bases and V 2 bases, and 17 bases lay outside the gene matches. The CDR3 is made up of 19 amino acids. Germline CDR1 and CDR2: MDHEN and SYDVKM.

Points on this clone: The same CDR3 is also encoded by other DNA sequences in this sample. DNA of the CDR3: TGTGCCAGCAGTTTAACTACCGGGGAGCTGTTTTTT. Protein sequence: CASSLTTGELFF. The rearrangement uses TRBV28 and TRBJ2-2; D call uncertain. V lost 2 bases to trimming and J lost 5 bases, with 3 bases between them. The CDR3 consists of 12 residues. CDR1 MDHEN and CDR2 SYDVKM come from the germline V gene.

The V gene is TRBV10-1, the J gene TRBJ2-7; 12 nucleotides agree with TRBD2. This CDR3 spans 14 amino acids. The V segment lost 5 bases and the J segment 5 bases; nucleotides outside the gene matches: 4. The germline gives CDR1 WNHNN, CDR2 SYGVQD (reference sequence). In DNA form, the CDR3 reads TGCGCCAGCAGTCCTAGCGGGAGGGCCCACGAGCAGTACTTC. Translated, it gives CASSPSGRAHEQYF.

The J gene is TRBJ2-7, the V gene TRBV7-2; the match to TRBD2 covers 10 bases. J lost 5 bases, V lost 3 bases, and 1 base had no gene match. CDR1 and CDR2 (germline): SGHTA, FQGNSA. The CDR3 runs to 13 residues. For the CDR3, the DNA is TGTGCCAGCAGCTTGGGACTAGCGCACGAGCAGTACTTC. Protein: CASSLGLAHEQYF.

This chain links TRBV6-1 with TRBJ1-1; possibly TRBD1 for D (5 bases). The V gene lost 6 bases and the J gene lost 2 bases, with 10 bases spanning the gap. Per germline, CDR1 MNHNS and CDR2 SASEGT. The CDR3 consists of 13 residues. In nucleotides, the CDR3 is TGTGCCAGCAGGATCGACAGTAACACTGAAGCTTTCTTT. This gives the protein CASRIDSNTEAFF.

There are a few counts of this clone. The CDR3 DNA is TGCGCCAGCAGCCCCAGGGGGACCAATCAGCCCCAGCATTTT. As protein: CASSPRGTNQPQHF. This sequence joins TRBV4-1 and TRBJ1-5; 7 bases map to TRBD1. V gave up 4 bases and J gave up 3 bases; unmatched junction bases: 3. Germline assignment: CDR1 MGHRA and CDR2 YSYEKL. The CDR3 runs to 14 residues.

This chain connects TRBV11-2 to TRBJ2-5; 7 nucleotides line up with TRBD1. Germline-derived CDR1 and CDR2 are SGHAT and FQNNGV. The CDR3 extends over 17 amino acids. Trimming at V came to 1 base and at J to 0 bases, leaving 8 bases not matched to a gene. The CDR3 nucleotides are TGTGCCAGCAGCTTAGGAGGGTTCAGGGGGTACCAAGAGACCCAGTACTTC. It is translated as CASSLGGFRGYQETQYF.

The J gene is TRBJ2-1, the V gene TRBV5-1, with 11 bases lining up with TRBD2. In germline, CDR1 is SGHRS, CDR2 YFSETQ. The CDR3 is made up of 18 amino acids. V lost 0 bases and J lost 5; bases outside the gene matches: 10. The CDR3 DNA is TGCGCCAGCAGCTTGGTTATTAGCGGGAGGGCCAGCCACAATGAGCAGTTCTTC. It is translated as CASSLVISGRASHNEQFF.

This clone was found a few times. The same CDR3 can be traced to other DNA sequences in this sample. V and J are TRBV4-1 and TRBJ2-7; D not resolved. In germline, CDR1 is MGHRA, CDR2 YSYEKL. The V end lost 2 bases, the J end lost 0 bases, and 8 bases lay between the germline ends. The CDR3 is 14 residues long. The CDR3 is CASSQLTPSYEQYF. For the CDR3, the DNA is TGCGCCAGCAGCCAATTGACACCCTCCTACGAGCAGTACTTC.

The chain has TRBV29-1 and TRBJ2-1; D call uncertain. The germline CDR1 and CDR2 sequences are SQVTM and ANQGSEA. The CDR3 is made up of 12 amino acids. V lost 3 bases to trimming and J lost 7 bases, with 10 bases between them. The CDR3: CSVESLVNEQFF. The CDR3 DNA sequence: TGCAGCGTTGAGTCACTCGTTAATGAGCAGTTCTTC.

V usage is TRBV28 and J usage is TRBJ2-7, with 8 bases lining up with TRBD1. Germline CDR1 MDHEN, CDR2 SYDVKM. The CDR3 loop spans 14 amino acids. The V gene end was trimmed by 4 bases and the J gene end by 6 bases; junction bases not matched to a gene: 8. This chain's CDR3 is CASSSTGVAGEQYF. The CDR3 nucleotides are TGTGCCAGCAGTTCGACAGGGGTGGCGGGCGAGCAGTACTTC.

The chain employs TRBV5-5 and TRBJ1-4, with TRBD1 identical over 9 bases. Germline CDR1 reads SGHKS; CDR2 reads YYEKEE (reference sequence). Unmatched junction bases numbered 8, after V lost 6 bases and J lost 5 bases. The CDR3 sequence is 15 residues long. CDR3 DNA: TGTGCCAGCAATATAGACGGGACAGGGAATGAAAAACTGTTTTTT. Protein sequence: CASNIDGTGNEKLFF.

This sequence joins TRBV30 and TRBJ2-6, with a tentative D call TRBD1 (5 bases). Deletions cut 5 bases from V and 2 bases from J, with 13 bases between. This CDR3 region has 15 residues. The germline CDR1 and CDR2 sequences are GTSNPN and SVGIG (reference sequence). CDR3 nucleotides: TGTGCCTGGGGCCCGGCAGGGACTGGGGCCAACGTCCTGACTTTC. Translation gives CAWGPAGTGANVLTF.

The chain has TRBV28 and TRBJ2-7, with D maybe TRBD2 (7 bases). Germline loops: CDR1 MDHEN, CDR2 SYDVKM. This CDR3 comprises 17 residues. Trimming cost V 2 bases and J 4 bases, with 21 bases left between them. Written as DNA, the CDR3 is TGTGCCAGCAGTTTAATAAAGGAGGGGGGAGGGCCTTACGAGCAGTACTTC. Encoded protein: CASSLIKEGGGPYEQYF.

CDR3 in DNA: TGTGCCAGCAGTTACACTAGCGGATTGGGCGAGCAGTACTTC. Its protein product is CASSYTSGLGEQYF. V and J are TRBV6-6 and TRBJ2-7; 8 positions match TRBD2. CDR1 is MNHNY, CDR2 SVGAGI, per germline (reference sequence). There are 14 residues in the CDR3. V dropped 2 bases and J dropped 6; count of bases not matched to a gene: 6.

For the CDR3, the DNA is TGTGCCAGCAGCCTTGGACTAGCGGGGCAAGAGACCCAGTACTTC. It translates to CASSLGLAGQETQYF. This chain connects TRBV5-6 to TRBJ2-5; 12 nucleotides agree with TRBD2. V shed 4 bases, J shed 2 bases, and the junction held 3 bases outside the gene matches. The CDR3 covers 15 residues. In germline, CDR1 is SGHDT, CDR2 YYEEEE.

The chain links TRBV6-1 to TRBJ1-2, with TRBD1 identical over 10 bases. Losses at the gene ends were 6 bases for V and 6 bases for J; bases not matched to a gene: 7. The CDR3 sequence is 14 residues long. The germline V gene encodes CDR1 MNHNS and CDR2 SASEGT. The DNA of the CDR3 is TGTGCCAGCAGCCTTGGACAGGGGGAGGATGGCTACACCTTC. The encoded protein is CASSLGQGEDGYTF.

The chain joins TRBV28 to TRBJ2-5; D may be TRBD2 (5 bases). The CDR3 has 14 residues. V was pared by 3 bases and J by 4 bases, with 12 bases between. Germline V CDR1 and CDR2: MDHEN, SYDVKM. CDR3 in DNA: TGTGCCAGCAGTTTTGAGGGTGTCCGAGAGACCCAGTACTTC. Its protein product is CASSFEGVRETQYF.